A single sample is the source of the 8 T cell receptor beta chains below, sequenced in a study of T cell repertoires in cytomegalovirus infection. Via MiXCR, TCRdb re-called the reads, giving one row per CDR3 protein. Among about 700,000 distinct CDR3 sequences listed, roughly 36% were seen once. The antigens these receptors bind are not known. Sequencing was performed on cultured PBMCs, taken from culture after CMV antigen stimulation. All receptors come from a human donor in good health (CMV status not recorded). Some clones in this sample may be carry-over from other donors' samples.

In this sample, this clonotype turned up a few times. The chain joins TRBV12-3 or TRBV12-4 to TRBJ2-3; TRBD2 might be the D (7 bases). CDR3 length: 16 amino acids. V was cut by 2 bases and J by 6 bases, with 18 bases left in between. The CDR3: CASSLIGGPAGDTQYF. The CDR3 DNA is TGTGCCAGCAGTTTAATCGGGGGGCCCGCCGGGGATACGCAGTATTTT.

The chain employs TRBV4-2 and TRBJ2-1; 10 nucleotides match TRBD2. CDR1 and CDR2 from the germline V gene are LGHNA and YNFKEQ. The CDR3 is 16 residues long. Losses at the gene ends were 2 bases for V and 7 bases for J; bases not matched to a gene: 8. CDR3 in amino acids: CASSQSLAGGGNEQFF. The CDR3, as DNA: TGTGCCAGCAGCCAATCTTTAGCGGGGGGAGGTAATGAGCAGTTCTTC.

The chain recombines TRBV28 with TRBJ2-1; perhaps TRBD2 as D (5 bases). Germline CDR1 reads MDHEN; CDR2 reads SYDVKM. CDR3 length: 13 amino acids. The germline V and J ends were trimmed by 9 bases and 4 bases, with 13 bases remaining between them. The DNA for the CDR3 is TGTGCCAGTTTGAGCGGCATTTACAATGAGCAGTTCTTC. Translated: CASLSGIYNEQFF.

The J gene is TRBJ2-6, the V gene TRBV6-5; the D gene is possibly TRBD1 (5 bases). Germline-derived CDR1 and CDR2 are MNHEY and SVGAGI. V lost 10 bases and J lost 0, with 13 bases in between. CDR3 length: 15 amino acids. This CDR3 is CATRTPSSGANVLTF. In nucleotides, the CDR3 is TGTGCCACCCGGACACCTAGCTCTGGGGCCAACGTCCTGACTTTC.

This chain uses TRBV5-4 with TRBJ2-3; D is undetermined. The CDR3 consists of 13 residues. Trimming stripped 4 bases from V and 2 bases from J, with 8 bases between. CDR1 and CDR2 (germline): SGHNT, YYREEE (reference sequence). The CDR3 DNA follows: TGTGCCAGCAGCCGCCCAGACACAGATACGCAGTATTTT. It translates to CASSRPDTDTQYF. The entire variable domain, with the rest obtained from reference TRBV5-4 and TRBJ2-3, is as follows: ETGVTQSPTHLIKTRGQQVTLRCSSQSGHNTVSWYQQALGQGPQFIFQYYREEENGRGNFPPRFSGLQFPNYSSELNVNALELDDSALYLCASSRPDTDTQYFGPGTRLTVL.

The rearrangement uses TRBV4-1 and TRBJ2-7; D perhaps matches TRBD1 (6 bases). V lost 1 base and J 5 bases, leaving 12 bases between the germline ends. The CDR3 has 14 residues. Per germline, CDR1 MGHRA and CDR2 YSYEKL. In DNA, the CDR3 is TGCGCCAGCAGCCAAGTACAGGGAAGGGACGAGCAGTACTTC. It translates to CASSQVQGRDEQYF.

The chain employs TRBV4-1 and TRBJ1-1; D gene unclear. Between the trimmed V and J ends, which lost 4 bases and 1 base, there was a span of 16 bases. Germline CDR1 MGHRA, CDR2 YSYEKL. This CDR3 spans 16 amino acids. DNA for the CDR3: TGCGCCAGCAGCCCGTCGTCCGGGCCTGCGAACACTGAAGCTTTCTTT. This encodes CASSPSSGPANTEAFF.

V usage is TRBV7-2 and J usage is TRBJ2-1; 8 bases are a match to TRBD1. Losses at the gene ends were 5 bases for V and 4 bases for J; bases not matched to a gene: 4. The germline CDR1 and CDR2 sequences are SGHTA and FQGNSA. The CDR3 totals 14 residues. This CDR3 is CASSVGTGYNEQFF. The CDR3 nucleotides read TGTGCCAGCAGCGTCGGGACAGGATACAATGAGCAGTTCTTC.